These T cell receptor beta chains were read from a single sample in a study of radiation and T cells in renal cell carcinoma. Assay used: immunoSEQ multiplex PCR; TCRdb lists only in-frame clones, some missing. The sample has some 80,000 clones, around four fifths seen once. The sample consisted of blood, taken from a patient whose treatment included radiotherapy and nephrectomy. The receptors were gathered from a woman aged 60-75 years with renal cell carcinoma. CDR3s include the opening cysteine and the closing phenylalanine or tryptophan. Each record gives: clone size, D gene, J gene, V gene, CDR3 protein, CDR3 DNA. The D gene is left open where the match is weak. Clone size is given for some rows only: seen once, a few or many times, or a class if the clone is expanded.

abundance: -; d_gene: -; j_gene: TRBJ1-1; v_gene: TRBV6-6; CDR3aa: CASTAMTGDTEAFF; CDR3nt: TGTGCCAGCACCGCTATGACAGGCGACACTGAAGCTTTCTTT
abundance: few; d_gene: -; j_gene: TRBJ1-1; v_gene: TRBV4-2; CDR3aa: CASSQGTVNTEAFF; CDR3nt: TGTGCCAGCAGCCAAGGGACAGTGAACACTGAAGCTTTCTTT
abundance: -; d_gene: -; j_gene: TRBJ2-7; v_gene: TRBV7-6; CDR3aa: CASSLSPGYSYEQYF; CDR3nt: TGTGCCAGCAGCTTATCACCCGGGTACTCCTACGAGCAGTACTTC
abundance: -; d_gene: -; j_gene: TRBJ1-2; v_gene: TRBV28; CDR3aa: CASSFRGAVVYGYTF; CDR3nt: TGTGCCAGCAGTTTTAGGGGCGCCGTGGTCTATGGCTACACCTTC
abundance: -; d_gene: -; j_gene: TRBJ1-2; v_gene: TRBV5-6; CDR3aa: CASRPDSVNYGYTF; CDR3nt: TGTGCCAGCAGACCGGACAGCGTCAACTATGGCTACACCTTC
abundance: -; d_gene: -; j_gene: TRBJ2-7; v_gene: TRBV7-9; CDR3aa: CASTVDGYYEQYF; CDR3nt: TGTGCCAGCACCGTAGACGGTTACTACGAGCAGTACTTC
abundance: -; d_gene: TRBD1; j_gene: TRBJ2-5; v_gene: TRBV4-1; CDR3aa: CASSQSPRTGGFKETQYF; CDR3nt: TGCGCCAGCAGCCAATCCCCTCGGACAGGGGGCTTTAAAGAGACCCAGTACTTC
abundance: -; d_gene: -; j_gene: TRBJ2-1; v_gene: TRBV6-4; CDR3aa: CATRGQGRNEQFF; CDR3nt: TGTGCCACCCGGGGGCAGGGAAGGAATGAGCAGTTCTTC
abundance: few; d_gene: -; j_gene: TRBJ1-5; v_gene: TRBV29-1; CDR3aa: CSVGYRVGQPQHF; CDR3nt: TGCAGCGTTGGTTATCGGGTGGGTCAGCCCCAGCATTTT
abundance: -; d_gene: -; j_gene: TRBJ1-1; v_gene: TRBV5-6; CDR3aa: CASSLSAREGSTKAFF; CDR3nt: TGTGCCAGCAGCTTGTCAGCGAGGGAAGGATCGACTAAAGCTTTCTTT
abundance: -; d_gene: TRBD2; j_gene: TRBJ2-7; v_gene: TRBV27; CDR3aa: CASSLASGYEQYF; CDR3nt: TGTGCCAGCAGTTTGGCTAGCGGGTACGAGCAGTACTTC
abundance: -; d_gene: TRBD1; j_gene: TRBJ2-7; v_gene: TRBV5-4; CDR3aa: CASSLGRDRVSYEQYF; CDR3nt: TGTGCCAGCAGCTTGGGCCGGGACAGGGTCTCCTACGAGCAGTACTTC
abundance: -; d_gene: TRBD2; j_gene: TRBJ2-1; v_gene: TRBV5-1; CDR3aa: CASSLGLAGDGYNEQFF; CDR3nt: TGCGCCAGCAGCTTGGGACTAGCGGGAGACGGATACAATGAGCAGTTCTTC
abundance: -; d_gene: -; j_gene: TRBJ2-3; v_gene: TRBV5-4; CDR3aa: CASSLSTDTQYF; CDR3nt: TGTGCCAGCAGCCTTAGCACAGATACGCAGTATTTT
abundance: few; d_gene: -; j_gene: TRBJ1-1; v_gene: TRBV4-3; CDR3aa: CASSQDLPNTEAFF; CDR3nt: TGCGCCAGCAGCCAAGATTTACCAAACACTGAAGCTTTCTTT
abundance: -; d_gene: TRBD1; j_gene: TRBJ1-5; v_gene: TRBV6-5; CDR3aa: CASSLQGPRQPQHF; CDR3nt: TGTGCCAGCAGCCTACAGGGGCCACGACAGCCCCAGCATTTT